Listed below are T cell receptor beta chains from one sample, sequenced in a study of blood T cell repertoires in COVID-19. Assay used: immunoSEQ multiplex PCR; TCRdb lists only in-frame clones, some missing. The sample holds 140,000 to 150,000 clones; around 80% are singletons and the top ten take less than 50%. Sequencing was carried out using peripheral blood. These receptors were collected from a human donor in a cohort sampled during active COVID-19. Each CDR3 is given with its conserved first and last residue. A D gene is named only where the DNA matches it firmly. For some rows the clone size is stated as once, few or many, or as a class when expanded; others skip it.

D	V	J	size	CDR3	DNA
.	TRBV5-1	TRBJ1-4	few	CASSWRHDNEKLFF	TGCGCCAGCAGCTGGCGACACGATAATGAAAAACTGTTTTTT
.	TRBV30	TRBJ1-5	few	CAWSAGGRGSNQPQHF	TGTGCCTGGAGTGCCGGGGGGAGGGGAAGCAATCAGCCCCAGCATTTT
TRBD2	TRBV7-2	TRBJ2-5	once	CASSLTSGQETQYF	TGTGCCAGCAGCTTGACTAGCGGCCAAGAGACCCAGTACTTC
.	TRBV19	TRBJ2-3	.	CASRVGGTTDTQYF	TGTGCCAGTAGGGTAGGGGGTACCACAGATACGCAGTATTTT
.	TRBV14	TRBJ1-3	.	CASASNSGNTIYF	TGTGCCAGCGCTAGTAACTCTGGAAACACCATATATTTT
.	TRBV28	TRBJ2-1	.	CASSSNNEQFF	TGTGCCAGCAGTTCCAACAATGAGCAGTTCTTC
.	TRBV6-1	TRBJ2-7	.	CASSEFLGGSYEQYF	TGTGCCAGCAGTGAATTCCTCGGGGGATCCTACGAGCAGTACTTC
TRBD2	TRBV28	TRBJ2-2	few	CASRPGLASGELFF	TGTGCCAGCAGACCGGGACTAGCGTCCGGGGAGCTGTTTTTT
.	TRBV11-2	TRBJ2-3	.	CASWGDGGPTDTQYF	TGTGCCAGCTGGGGGGACGGGGGGCCCACAGATACGCAGTATTTT
.	TRBV11-3	TRBJ2-5	.	CASSPASRRETQYF	TGTGCCAGCAGCCCGGCTAGCCGGCGAGAGACCCAGTACTTC
.	TRBV5-1	TRBJ2-3	.	CASSLEQGTDTQYF	TGCGCCAGCAGCTTGGAGCAGGGAACAGATACGCAGTATTTT
TRBD1	TRBV28	TRBJ2-7	.	CASRRGQGRVRSYEQYF	TGTGCCAGCAGGAGGGGACAGGGCCGTGTAAGGTCCTACGAGCAGTACTTC
TRBD1	TRBV10-3	TRBJ2-2	once	CAISESSGTGFTGELFF	TGTGCCATCAGTGAGTCGAGCGGGACAGGGTTCACCGGGGAGCTGTTTTTT
.	TRBV3-1/TRBV3-2	TRBJ2-5	.	CASSYQRHREPQETQYF	TGTGCCAGCAGCTACCAACGTCACAGGGAGCCGCAAGAGACCCAGTACTTC
.	TRBV6-2/TRBV6-3	TRBJ1-2	.	CASSMGRQHGYTF	TGTGCCAGCAGTATGGGCCGCCAGCATGGCTACACCTTC
TRBD1	TRBV18	TRBJ1-1	.	CASSPNRQGTLGAFF	TGTGCCAGCTCACCAAATCGACAGGGAACACTTGGAGCTTTCTTT
.	TRBV6-5	TRBJ1-5	.	CASSSKGNQPQHF	TGTGCCAGCAGTTCCAAGGGGAATCAGCCCCAGCATTTT
.	TRBV7-8	TRBJ2-7	.	CASSFRRDKLYEQYF	TGTGCCAGCAGCTTCCGCCGGGACAAGTTATACGAGCAGTACTTC
.	TRBV19	TRBJ1-6	.	CASTPTDSSYNSPLHF	TGTGCCAGTACCCCGACAGACAGCTCCTATAATTCACCCCTCCACTTT
.	TRBV5-6	TRBJ2-6	.	CASSLRFGSAGANVLTF	TGTGCCAGCAGCTTGAGGTTCGGGAGTGCTGGGGCCAACGTCCTGACTTTC
.	TRBV18	TRBJ1-5	.	CASSTSREEYSNQPQHF	TGTGCCAGCTCGACCTCCCGGGAGGAATATAGCAATCAGCCCCAGCATTTT
.	TRBV18	TRBJ1-1	.	CASSPPRGGVNTEAFF	TGTGCCAGCTCACCACCCAGGGGTGGCGTGAACACTGAAGCTTTCTTT
TRBD1	TRBV27	TRBJ1-2	.	CASADRAGYTF	TGTGCCAGCGCGGACAGGGCTGGCTACACCTTC
TRBD1	TRBV20-1	TRBJ1-2	.	CSAIDRGLRGYTF	TGCAGTGCTATTGACAGGGGGCTAAGGGGCTACACCTTC
TRBD1	TRBV5-5	TRBJ2-7	.	CASIPGQGSYEQYF	TGTGCCAGCATCCCAGGACAGGGGTCCTACGAGCAGTACTTC
TRBD1	TRBV2	TRBJ1-2	.	CASSESRDRGRGNTF	TGTGCCAGCAGTGAATCCCGGGACAGGGGCCGGGGAAACACCTTC
.	TRBV5-8	TRBJ1-3	.	CASSVATYSGNTIYF	TGTGCCAGCAGCGTTGCTACGTACTCTGGAAACACCATATATTTT
TRBD2	TRBV7-9	TRBJ2-2	few	CASSSRLAGVTGELFF	TGTGCCAGCAGCTCCCGACTAGCGGGGGTCACCGGGGAGCTGTTTTTT
.	TRBV10-3	TRBJ1-1	.	CAASGVVNTEAFF	TGTGCCGCGTCAGGGGTGGTGAACACTGAAGCTTTCTTT
.	TRBV7-2	TRBJ1-2	.	CASSLGRGGYGYTF	TGTGCCAGCAGCTTGGGCAGGGGCGGCTATGGCTACACCTTC
.	TRBV19	TRBJ2-5	.	CASSRSDGGGQETQYF	TGTGCCAGTAGTAGGTCCGACGGGGGAGGCCAAGAGACCCAGTACTTC
TRBD2	TRBV29-1	TRBJ2-3	.	CSVRAGRGGTDTQYF	TGCAGCGTCCGCGCCGGGCGGGGGGGCACAGATACGCAGTATTTT
.	TRBV15	TRBJ1-3	.	CATSRDPQLTGNTIYF	TGTGCCACCAGCAGAGACCCTCAACTTACAGGGAACACCATATATTTT
TRBD1	TRBV7-2	TRBJ1-2	.	CASSLSISGGWGYTF	TGTGCCAGCAGCCTTAGCATCTCAGGGGGCTGGGGCTACACCTTC
TRBD1	TRBV7-3	TRBJ2-7	.	CASSFGAGGYEQYF	TGTGCCAGCAGCTTCGGAGCAGGGGGATACGAGCAGTACTTC
.	TRBV28	TRBJ1-6	.	CASSFPGQYNSPLHF	TGTGCCAGCAGTTTTCCAGGACAGTATAATTCACCCCTCCACTTT
TRBD1	TRBV9	TRBJ1-3	once	CASSDPQGGPGSGNTIYF	TGTGCCAGCAGCGACCCTCAGGGGGGTCCCGGGTCTGGAAACACCATATATTTT
.	TRBV19	TRBJ1-2	few	CASSPRGGGRDGYTF	TGTGCCAGTAGTCCCCGAGGGGGGGGCCGGGATGGCTACACCTTC
.	TRBV6-5	TRBJ1-2	.	CASSFKSQDGYTF	TGTGCCAGCAGTTTTAAGTCTCAGGATGGCTACACCTTC
TRBD1	TRBV19	TRBJ2-7	few	CASSIDLRGTDREQYF	TGTGCCAGTAGTATAGATCTAAGAGGGACAGATCGGGAGCAGTACTTC
.	TRBV11-3	TRBJ1-2	.	CASSPTGPSYGYTF	TGTGCCAGCAGTCCAACAGGGCCAAGTTATGGCTACACCTTC
TRBD1	TRBV9	TRBJ1-1	.	CASSPSGQMNTEAFF	TGTGCCAGCAGCCCCTCGGGACAGATGAACACTGAAGCTTTCTTT
.	TRBV2	TRBJ1-5	.	CASSSAGTPHQPQHF	TGTGCCAGCAGTTCTGCCGGGACACCACATCAGCCCCAGCATTTT
.	TRBV7-2	TRBJ1-2	.	CASSLNSNYGYTF	TGTGCCAGCAGCTTAAACAGTAACTATGGCTACACCTTC
TRBD1	TRBV5-5	TRBJ2-7	.	CASSLAGTAYEQYF	TGTGCCAGCAGCTTGGCCGGGACAGCCTACGAGCAGTACTTC
TRBD1	TRBV10-3	TRBJ2-1	.	CAISGGTQSYNEQFF	TGTGCCATCTCAGGGGGCACTCAATCCTACAATGAGCAGTTCTTC
.	TRBV25-1	TRBJ1-2	.	CASSEGGVSYTF	TGTGCCAGCAGTGAAGGAGGGGTAAGCTACACCTTC
TRBD1	TRBV12-3/TRBV12-4	TRBJ1-5	few	CASSPTGVQPQHF	TGTGCCAGCAGCCCTACAGGGGTTCAGCCCCAGCATTTT
TRBD1	TRBV25-1	TRBJ1-1	.	CASMPTGAVVTEAFF	TGTGCCAGCATGCCGACAGGGGCTGTGGTAACTGAAGCTTTCTTT
TRBD1	TRBV5-4	TRBJ2-5	.	CASSLEGQGSETQYF	TGTGCCAGCAGCTTGGAGGGACAGGGATCAGAGACCCAGTACTTC
.	TRBV19	TRBJ1-4	.	CATRLGANEKLFF	TGTGCCACCCGACTAGGAGCTAATGAAAAACTGTTTTTT
.	TRBV28	TRBJ1-3	.	CASTPGASSGNTIYF	TGTGCCAGCACCCCAGGGGCCTCCTCTGGAAACACCATATATTTT
TRBD1	TRBV12-3/TRBV12-4	TRBJ1-1	.	CASSWTGGTEAFF	TGTGCCAGCAGTTGGACAGGGGGAACTGAAGCTTTCTTT
TRBD2	TRBV9	TRBJ2-2	.	CASSVRSGGGSTGELFF	TGTGCCAGCAGCGTAAGGTCCGGCGGGGGATCCACCGGGGAGCTGTTTTTT
.	TRBV30	TRBJ1-1	.	CAWSVPTRNTEAFF	TGTGCCTGGAGTGTACCGACAAGGAACACTGAAGCTTTCTTT
TRBD2	TRBV6-5	TRBJ2-2	.	CASRPGGNTGELFF	TGTGCCAGCCGGCCGGGGGGGAACACCGGGGAGCTGTTTTTT
TRBD2	TRBV7-3	TRBJ2-1	.	CASSFSGSSYNEQFF	TGTGCCAGCAGCTTTAGCGGGAGCTCCTACAATGAGCAGTTCTTC
TRBD2	TRBV9	TRBJ2-5	.	CASTPGGWQETQYF	TGTGCCAGCACTCCGGGGGGGTGGCAAGAGACCCAGTACTTC
TRBD1	TRBV18	TRBJ2-7	few	CASSPYTGASSYEQYF	TGTGCCAGCTCACCCTATACAGGGGCGAGCTCCTACGAGCAGTACTTC
TRBD1	TRBV5-1	TRBJ1-4	once	CASSWTGWDEKLFF	TGCGCCAGCAGCTGGACAGGGTGGGATGAAAAACTGTTTTTT